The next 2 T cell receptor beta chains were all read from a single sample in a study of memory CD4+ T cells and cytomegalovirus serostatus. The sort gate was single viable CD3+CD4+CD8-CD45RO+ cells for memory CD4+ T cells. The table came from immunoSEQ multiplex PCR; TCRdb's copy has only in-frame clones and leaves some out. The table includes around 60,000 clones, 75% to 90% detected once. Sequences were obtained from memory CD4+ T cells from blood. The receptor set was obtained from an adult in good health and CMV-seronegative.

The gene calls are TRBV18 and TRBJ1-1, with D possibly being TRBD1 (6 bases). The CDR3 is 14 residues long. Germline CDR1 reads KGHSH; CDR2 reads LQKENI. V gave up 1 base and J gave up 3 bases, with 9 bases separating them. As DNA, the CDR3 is TGTGCCAGCTCACCACTTAACAGGGACACTGAAGCTTTCTTT. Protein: CASSPLNRDTEAFF.

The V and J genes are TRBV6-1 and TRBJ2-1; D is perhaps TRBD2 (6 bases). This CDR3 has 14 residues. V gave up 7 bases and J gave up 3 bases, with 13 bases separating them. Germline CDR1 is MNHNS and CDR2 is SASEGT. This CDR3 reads CASTRGGNYNEQFF. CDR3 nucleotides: TGTGCCAGCACCAGAGGAGGGAACTACAATGAGCAGTTCTTC.